This TCR beta chain was obtained from a study of prognosis after radiotherapy for stage I lung cancer. Study overall: Adenocarcinomas accounted for the tumors of around 12 patients, and squamous cell carcinomas for those of over 5.

For this clonotype: As yet, its antigen is unknown.

Amplicons of TCR beta CDR3 were generated from genomic DNA by two-round multiplex PCR. It was primers specific to each TRBV and TRBJ gene that first-round PCR used. TCRdb itself ran the multiplex PCR reads through MiXCR, one entry per CDR3 protein. The sample comprises some 24,000 distinct CDR3 sequences, about 34% of which are singletons, and roughly 60% rests with the top ten. Study-level findings and limits: It was reported that patients with metastases and those without them differed in TRBV and TRBJ gene usage.

The sequences come from PBMCs, collected before or after stereotactic body radiation therapy (not recorded which). The clonotype originates from a donor over 45 with non-small cell lung cancer.

In nucleotides, the CDR3 is TGTGCCAGCAGTTTAGTGTTGGCGGTCGCGAACACCGGGGAGCTGTTTTTT. Translation: CASSLVLAVANTGELFF. The rearrangement links TRBV28 to TRBJ2-2; D is ambiguous. V was shortened by 2 bases and J by 0 bases, with 13 bases between the two germline ends. Germline V gene data show CDR1 as MDHEN and CDR2 as SYDVKM. The CDR3 contains 17 residues.